This T cell receptor (beta chain) stems from a study of cytomegalovirus exposure and HLA in healthy donors (dated by TCRdb to 2016 to 2017). The study in broad terms: An earlier analysis of several hundred of the donors reported 250 to 300 Gb of sequence data and about 100 million unique TCR beta sequences from roughly 180 million T cells. Approximately 300 gigabases of sequencing data and roughly 80 million unique TCR sequences made up an early release that covered some 640 HLA-typed donors. Of the roughly 400 genotyped donors, 81% fell in the genetic ancestry cluster associated with self-reported Caucasian donors. The study aimed to test whether signatures of past pathogen exposure could be identified by cataloging public T cell receptors. Using immunosequencing, the study profiled T cell repertoires from around 670 subjects and related those repertoires to cytomegalovirus serostatus. Along with the approximately 670-subject first cohort, a separate validation cohort of over a hundred different subjects was used. To predict cytomegalovirus infection status, the study combined high-throughput TCR immunosequencing, statistical association of individual TCRs with disease status, and machine learning. To study patterns of TCR occurrence, a later analysis re-analyzed previously published TCR beta repertoires from 700 or so donors and added high-resolution HLA genotyping. Rather than using new phenotypic data, the later analysis identified candidate immune exposures from TCR beta sequences and from how often those sequences occurred across donors. An earlier analysis of 587 of the donors applied high-throughput TCR beta sequencing to assess whether each TCR beta V gene segment acted as functional or pseudogenic. Donor age, sex, ethnicity and CMV serostatus were collected together with the repertoire data. Genome-wide SNP genotypes for about 65% of the roughly 670 donors were used in a later genetic analysis, which treated that subset as a discovery cohort. Every repertoire in the discovery cohort had been generated on one and the same sequencing platform. Class I and class II HLA loci were covered by the typing at four-digit resolution. Typing coverage varied by locus: roughly 629-630 donors for A, B, C, DRB1 and DQB1; approximately 520 for DQA1; approximately 570 for DPA1; around 450 for DPB1. About five DR-DQ haplotypes were treated as single units for association and clustering because of strong linkage in the cohort. Among 300 to 450 genotyped donors of the cohort, an average of approximately 230,000 unique TCR beta nucleotide sequences were sequenced per donor, around 18% of them non-productive.

The germline V gene supplies CDR1 MNHEY and CDR2 SVGAGI. V is clipped by 6 bases and J by 0 bases, and the sequence between their germline boundaries is 12 bases long. Including the terminal cysteine and phenylalanine, the CDR3 comprises 15 residues. The entry retains the CDR3 DNA only, 45 bases that are in frame from base 1. What the research found in general, with its limitations: An association between a missense DCLRE1C variant and V-gene and J-gene trimming of TCR beta chains was found in a later genetic analysis and replicated in an independent cohort. A later analysis found that most CMV-associated TCR beta chains appeared HLA-restricted, with HLA associations seemingly driven largely by CMV exposure. Correlated functional status among segregating V segments might be attributable to linkage disequilibrium, but an unknown experimental factor could not be ruled out. Roughly uniform sequencing depth across donors was assumed in presence/absence analyses, although this assumption may not hold. HLA typing was unavailable for some donors at each locus, so association tests used only the typed subset. Immune exposure information for the cohort was limited to CMV serostatus. In a later analysis, HLA-associated TCR beta chains showed more clonal expansion and lower generation probabilities than non-associated chains that were equally common. According to a later analysis, TCR association rates differed among HLA loci, with DRB1 alleles showing the most associated TCRs and HLA-C alleles showing the fewest. Across donors, most TCR sequences were observed very rarely, whereas some public TCRs were present in many individuals. A further reported finding was that TCR beta sequences accurately predicted the HLA-A and HLA-B alleles for most subjects in the first cohort. An earlier analysis of several hundred of the donors showed that most TCR beta V segments appeared in productive rearrangements either about 87% or about 30% of the time, which broadly matched IMGT annotations. The classifier was reported to diagnose cytomegalovirus status with high specificity and sensitivity in both the original and validation cohorts. According to a later genetic analysis, donors in an Asian-associated ancestry cluster had fewer N-insertions in productive TCRs than the approximately 710-donor mean. The study gave a list of roughly 150 TCR beta chains associated with cytomegalovirus. Several of the top co-occurrence clusters appeared to be linked to parvovirus B19, influenza, CMV and Epstein-Barr virus, according to a later analysis. It was suggested by the authors that the approach could potentially be generalized to other disease states and immunological phenotypes. Some IMGT-functional V segments, including TRBV6-2 and TRBV6-3, could not be told apart with the 87-base-pair reads, so those segments were excluded. Assigning TCR associations to individual alleles was difficult when HLA alleles, especially DR and DQ, strongly co-occurred. Because counts were too low, under 20 rarely observed V segments, including chromosome 9 orphons, were left out of the earlier analysis of several hundred of the donors. Only TCR beta chains were sequenced in this cohort, and the absence of alpha or paired-chain data limited detectable features. A few of the identified cytomegalovirus-associated TCR beta chains were confirmed in vitro to be specific for cytomegalovirus antigens. The sequencing pipeline was judged likely to have produced a cluster of highly shared sequence variants as a technical artifact. In a later analysis, around 17,000 TCR beta sequences were associated with specific HLA alleles at a false discovery rate of 0.05.

This clone was seen only a few times. What antigen it recognizes has not been identified. Nothing much larger sits one base from this clone, and base qualities are not available. The cohort consisted of 600 to 700 healthy bone marrow donors. At the time of sampling, all cohort members were nominally healthy, though unrecorded immune exposures were likely present. The donor was CMV seronegative and belonged to the group of approximately 320 seronegative cohort members. Every donor gave a peripheral blood sample, and the peripheral blood mononuclear cells from that sample were used for TCR beta sequencing. The Qiagen DNeasy Blood Extraction Kit was used to extract genomic DNA from the blood cell samples. The library was prepared using the immunoSEQ multiplex PCR assay. For the multiplex PCR, a mixture combining 60 forward primers for TCR Vbeta segments and 13 reverse primers for TCR Jbeta segments was used. The CDR3 region of rearranged TCR beta genes was amplified from genomic DNA with a multiplex PCR assay. Amplified TCR beta libraries were sequenced as 87-base-pair reads on the Illumina HiSeq System. Turning to the authors' computational methods: In a later analysis, tens of millions of unique TCR beta chains were counted across the approximately 620 repertoires, and about 9.9 million of these chains were shared by at least two donors. Raw reads were error-corrected and collapsed into unique sequences with a nearest-neighbor algorithm that merged closely related sequences to remove PCR and sequencing errors. Alignment of CDR3 sequences to IMGT reference sequences was used to assign V, D and J gene segments. For a sequence to be retained, at least a six-nucleotide match to both a V gene segment and a J gene segment was required. A rearrangement counted as productive if the CDR3 had no stop codons and remained in frame with V and J, and every other rearrangement counted as non-productive. CDR3 was defined according to IMGT convention as the region running from the second conserved V-encoded cysteine to the conserved J-encoded phenylalanine. The earlier analysis of some 580 of the donors excluded any sequence lacking an unambiguous match to a single V gene segment. In an earlier analysis of several hundred of the donors, a V segment was called functional when productive rearrangements were above 56.7%, and segregating when the standard deviation between donors exceeded 5%. To diagnose cytomegalovirus status from the catalog of TCR beta chain sequences, a statistical classification framework was built. In a later analysis, TCR nucleotide sequences were compared against IMGT/GENE-DB human TR gene sequences so that V and J genes could be assigned. A later analysis assigned CDR3 sequences and most-parsimonious VDJ recombination scenarios with the TCRdist pipeline. A later analysis defined each TCR beta chain by its CDR3 amino acid sequence plus V-gene family, and excluded reads lacking a unique V-gene family. A later analysis removed several hundred highly shared, low-generation-probability nucleotide sequences to deal with suspected cross-contamination and a sequencing artifact. For each public chain, a later analysis derived a clonal expansion index from normalized ranks of inferred template counts within each repertoire. In a later analysis, generation probabilities were computed using a VDJ recombination model fitted to out-of-frame rearrangements, and the results were checked against IGoR. Hypergeometric tests were used in a later analysis to score TCR-TCR, TCR-HLA and TCR-CMV co-occurrence, with a repertoire-size bias correction applied to the TCR pairs. A later analysis estimated false discovery rates by permuting HLA or CMV assignments 20 times. A later analysis grouped co-occurring TCRs with DBSCAN, adding TCRdist sequence similarity when clustering within HLA-allele-positive subsets. For co-occurrence clustering, repertoires with fewer than 30,000 or more than 120,000 public chains were excluded, along with roughly 5 repertoires with anomalous nucleotide sharing. This is the immuneACCESS table as TCRdb keeps it, with only in-frame sequences that have V and J called. A part of the clones is gone; compared with another copy, unresolved V genes explain less than half, and the rest is unexplained. V and J calls plus clone size are reproduced from that table; the DNA served to infer D and trimming. This sample comprises approximately 150,000 clones, roughly 80% of them detected only once. About 3% of the sample goes to the ten largest clones.

The origin of this receptor is a man aged 40-50 years in good health and CMV-seronegative. The chain couples TRBV6-5 to TRBJ1-5; TRBD1 is a weak D gene call, 6 bases matching. Sequenced: PBMCs. The encoded CDR3 is CASRRQGYSNQPQHF. The DNA is TGTGCCAGCAGGAGGCAGGGGTATAGCAATCAGCCCCAGCATTTT.